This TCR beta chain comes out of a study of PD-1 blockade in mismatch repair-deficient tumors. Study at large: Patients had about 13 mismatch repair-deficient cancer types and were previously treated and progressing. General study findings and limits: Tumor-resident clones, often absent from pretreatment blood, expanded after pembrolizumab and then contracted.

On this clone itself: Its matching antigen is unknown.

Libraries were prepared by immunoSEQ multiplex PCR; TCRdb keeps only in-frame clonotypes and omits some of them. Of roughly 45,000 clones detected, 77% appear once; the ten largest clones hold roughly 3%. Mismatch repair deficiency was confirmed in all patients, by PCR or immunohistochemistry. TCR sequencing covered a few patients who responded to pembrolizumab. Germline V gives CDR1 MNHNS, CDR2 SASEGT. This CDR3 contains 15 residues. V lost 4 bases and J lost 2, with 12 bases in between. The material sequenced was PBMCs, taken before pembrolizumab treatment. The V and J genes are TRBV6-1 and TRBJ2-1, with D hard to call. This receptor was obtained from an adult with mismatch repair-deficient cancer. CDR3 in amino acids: CASSGQAYTYNEQFF. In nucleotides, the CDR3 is TGTGCCAGCAGTGGGCAGGCCTATACCTACAATGAGCAGTTCTTC.